The 15 T cell receptor beta chains given below trace back to one sample, sequenced in a study of blood T cells in healthy people across ages. With a J-beta primer mix and a sample-barcoded 5' primer, a second PCR ran about 7 to 12 cycles. Via MiXCR, TCRdb re-called the 5' RACE reads, giving one row per CDR3 protein. This repertoire shows about 940,000 distinct CDR3 sequences, around 49% found once; its top ten account for 13%. Input material: blood. These receptors all come from a young man in good health.

The genes are TRBV7-3 and TRBJ1-5; maybe TRBD1 (6 bases). Trimming took off 5 bases at V and 7 bases at J, with 18 bases between the two ends. CDR1 is SGHTA, CDR2 FQGTGA, per germline. The CDR3 covers 15 residues. The chain's CDR3 is CASSLGTGIGQPQHF. Here the CDR3 DNA reads TGTGCCAGCAGCCTCGGTACAGGGATCGGGCAGCCCCAGCATTTT.

This clonotype was observed a few times. CDR3 region: CSAREQGRRSEAFF. In DNA form, the CDR3 reads TGCAGTGCTAGGGAACAGGGACGTCGGTCGGAAGCTTTCTTT. This chain links TRBV20-1 with TRBJ1-1; possibly TRBD1 for D (6 bases). Per the germline V gene, CDR1 is DFQATT and CDR2 is SNEGSKA (reference sequence). The CDR3 has 14 residues. Trimming left V 3 bases short and J 8 bases short, with 19 bases between.

This clonotype was counted between two and nine times. The chain couples TRBV29-1 to TRBJ2-1; no reliable D call. With 7 bases removed from V and 3 bases from J, the gap between germline ends came to 19 bases. Germline CDR1 is SQVTM and CDR2 is ANQGSEA. The CDR3 sequence is 15 residues long. The DNA for the CDR3 is TGCAGCGCTGCCCCCCAAAAACTAAACTACAATGAGCAGTTCTTC. Translation: CSAAPQKLNYNEQFF.

This clonotype was found a few times. This chain connects TRBV9 to TRBJ2-4; possible D gene TRBD1, 5 bases. TRBJ2-7 matches the DNA end more closely, so the J call is doubtful. CDR1 is SGDLS, CDR2 YYNGEE, per germline. This CDR3 spans 14 amino acids. The CDR3 DNA follows: TGTGCCAGCAGCGTTGGGGCAGAGACCTACGAGCAGTACTTC. This translates into CASSVGAETYEQYF.

The V and J genes are TRBV25-1 and TRBJ2-1; D not certain. This CDR3 is built from 10 residues. Germline V lookup: CDR1 MGHDK, CDR2 SYGVNS. V lost 4 bases to trimming and J lost 10 bases, with 5 bases between them. The CDR3 here is CASSGTEQFF. The CDR3 DNA reads as TGTGCCAGCAGTGGAACCGAGCAGTTCTTC.

A single count supports this clonotype. An end of the junction does not agree with germline; a read error may underlie this. The chain links TRBV2 to TRBJ1-4, with TRBD1 as a possible D gene (5 bases). The CDR3 spans 15 residues. Germline loops: CDR1 SNHLY, CDR2 FYNNEI. The CDR3 spells CASRRTGTENEELFF. The DNA for the CDR3 is TGTGCCAGCAGACGAACCGGGACGGAAAATGAAGAACTGTTTTTT.

J is TRBJ2-3 and V is TRBV29-1; D gene uncertain. V lost 2 bases and J lost 6, with 15 bases in between. Germline V gives CDR1 SQVTM, CDR2 ANQGSEA. CDR3 length equals 14 residues. The DNA for the CDR3 is TGCAGCGTTGAATGGGTTCTCTTCCTGGATACGCAGTATTTT. Translated, it gives CSVEWVLFLDTQYF.

This clonotype was found a few times. The V call is TRBV5-5, the J call TRBJ1-5, with D maybe TRBD1 (6 bases). CDR3 length: 16 residues. V lost 2 bases, J lost 1 base, and 13 bases lay in between. Germline V gene data show CDR1 as SGHKS and CDR2 as YYEKEE (reference sequence). CDR3: CASSLAPGQSNQPQHF. CDR3 coding DNA: TGTGCCAGCAGCTTAGCTCCGGGACAAAGCAATCAGCCCCAGCATTTT.

This chain links TRBV7-2 with TRBJ2-7, with TRBD1 identical over 9 bases. The CDR3 length is 15 residues. Germline V gives CDR1 SGHTA, CDR2 FQGNSA. V lost 0 bases to trimming and J lost 4 bases; unmatched junction nucleotides: 4. CDR3 sequence reads: CASSLARGQGYEQYF. CDR3 DNA: TGTGCCAGCAGCTTAGCGAGGGGACAGGGATACGAGCAGTACTTC.

V usage is TRBV20-1 and J usage is TRBJ2-3; D is possibly TRBD1 (5 bases). Per the germline V gene, CDR1 is DFQATT and CDR2 is SNEGSKA (reference sequence). V was clipped by 3 bases and J by 0 bases, with 16 bases between them. The CDR3 has 16 residues. CDR3 DNA sequence: TGCAGTGCTAGGGCGGATGTCAGGGTTAGCACAGATACGCAGTATTTT. This translates into CSARADVRVSTDTQYF.

This clonotype turned up a few times. The rearrangement joins TRBV6-2 or TRBV6-3 to TRBJ2-3, with 14 bases fitting TRBD2. With 4 bases clipped from V and 6 bases from J, the junction kept 9 bases outside the gene matches. Germline loops: CDR1 MNHEY, CDR2 SVGEGT. The CDR3 spans 17 residues. The CDR3 nucleotides read TGTGCCAGCAGTTTCCTGACTAGCGGGGGGGTCCGGGATACGCAGTATTTT. This sequence encodes CASSFLTSGGVRDTQYF.

This chain joins TRBV10-3 and TRBJ2-7, with TRBD1 as a possible D gene (6 bases). Looked up from germline, CDR1 is ENHRY and CDR2 is SYGVKD. The germline V and J ends were trimmed by 3 bases and 4 bases, with 10 bases remaining between them. The CDR3 consists of 13 residues. The CDR3 DNA is TGTGCCATCAGTGACATGGGGGCTTACGAGCAGTACTTC. It translates to CAISDMGAYEQYF.

This clonotype was detected a few times. The chain employs TRBV12-3 or TRBV12-4 and TRBJ1-2; D gene ambiguous. CDR3 length: 15 amino acids. The ends were cut back, 8 bases at V and 0 bases at J, with 16 bases in the middle. In nucleotides, the CDR3 is TGTGCCAGCCAACGGGGAGGGAGGGCTAACTATGGCTACACCTTC. Its translation: CASQRGGRANYGYTF.

V and J are TRBV7-9 and TRBJ1-1, with D unclear. Germline assignment: CDR1 SEHNR and CDR2 FQNEAQ (reference sequence). V lost 0 bases to trimming and J lost 8 bases, with 7 bases between them. CDR3 length equals 12 residues. CDR3 sequence (DNA): TGTGCCAGCAGCTTAGCTAGCGACGAAGCTTTCTTT. It codes for CASSLASDEAFF. The variable domain in full, completed from reference TRBV7-9 and TRBJ1-1, reads DTGVSQNPRHKITKRGQNVTFRCDPISEHNRLYWYRQTLGQGPEFLTYFQNEAQLEKSRLLSDRFSAERPKGSFSTLEIQRTEQGDSAMYLCASSLASDEAFFGQGTRLTVV.

The J gene is TRBJ1-2, the V gene TRBV28; perhaps TRBD1 as D (6 bases). V lost 6 bases to trimming and J lost 5 bases, with 19 bases between them. Per the germline V gene, CDR1 is MDHEN and CDR2 is SYDVKM. The CDR3 length is 15 residues. For the CDR3, the DNA is TGTGCCAGCAGAAGAGGACAGAATACCGGGTATGGCTACACCTTC. It specifies CASRRGQNTGYGYTF.